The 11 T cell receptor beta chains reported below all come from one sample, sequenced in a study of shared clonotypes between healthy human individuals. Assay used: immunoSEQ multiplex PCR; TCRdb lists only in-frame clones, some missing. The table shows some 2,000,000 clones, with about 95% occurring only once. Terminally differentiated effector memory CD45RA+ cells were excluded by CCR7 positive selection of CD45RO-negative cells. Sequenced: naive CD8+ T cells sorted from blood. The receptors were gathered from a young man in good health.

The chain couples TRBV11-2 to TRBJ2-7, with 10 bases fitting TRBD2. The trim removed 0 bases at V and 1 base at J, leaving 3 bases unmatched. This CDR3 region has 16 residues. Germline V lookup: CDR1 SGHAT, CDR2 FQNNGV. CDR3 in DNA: TGTGCCAGCAGCTTAGACCGGACTAGCGGATCCTACGAGCAGTACTTC. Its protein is CASSLDRTSGSYEQYF.

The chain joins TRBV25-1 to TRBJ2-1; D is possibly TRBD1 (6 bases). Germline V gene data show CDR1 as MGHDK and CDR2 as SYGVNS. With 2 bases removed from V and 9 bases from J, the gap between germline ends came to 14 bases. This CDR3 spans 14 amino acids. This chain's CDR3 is CASSETGLGGEQFF. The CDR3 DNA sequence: TGTGCCAGCAGTGAAACCGGGCTAGGGGGTGAGCAGTTCTTC. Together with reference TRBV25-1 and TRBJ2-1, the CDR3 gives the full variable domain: EADIYQTPRYLVIGTGKKITLECSQTMGHDKMYWYQQDPGMELHLIHYSYGVNSTEKGDLSSESTVSRIRTEHFPLTLESARPSHTSQYLCASSETGLGGEQFFGPGTRLTVL.

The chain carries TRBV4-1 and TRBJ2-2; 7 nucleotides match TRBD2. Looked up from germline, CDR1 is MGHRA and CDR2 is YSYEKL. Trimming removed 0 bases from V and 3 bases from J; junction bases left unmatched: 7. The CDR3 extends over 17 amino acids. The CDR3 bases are TGCGCCAGCAGCCAAGAAGGAGCGGGGCTTTACACCGGGGAGCTGTTTTTT. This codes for CASSQEGAGLYTGELFF.

CDR3 coding DNA: TGTGCCAGCAGCCCGGCGGGAAATTTCACCTACGAGCAGTACTTC. Translated: CASSPAGNFTYEQYF. V and J are TRBV7-2 and TRBJ2-7; D is perhaps TRBD2 (6 bases). Looked up from germline, CDR1 is SGHTA and CDR2 is FQGNSA. V was shortened by 5 bases and J by 2 bases, with 16 bases between the two germline ends. CDR3 length: 15 amino acids.

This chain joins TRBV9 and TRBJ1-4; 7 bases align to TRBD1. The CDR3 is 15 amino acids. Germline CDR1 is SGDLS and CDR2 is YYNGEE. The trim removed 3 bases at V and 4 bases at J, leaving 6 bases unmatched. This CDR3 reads CASSARDRYNEKLFF. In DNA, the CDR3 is TGTGCCAGCAGCGCTAGGGACAGATATAATGAAAAACTGTTTTTT.

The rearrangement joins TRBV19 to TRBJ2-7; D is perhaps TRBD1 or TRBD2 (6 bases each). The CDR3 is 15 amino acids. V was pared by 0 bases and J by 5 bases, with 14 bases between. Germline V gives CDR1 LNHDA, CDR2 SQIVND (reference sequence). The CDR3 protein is CASSIEGGSVDEQYF. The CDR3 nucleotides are TGTGCCAGTAGTATAGAAGGGGGGTCGGTCGACGAGCAGTACTTC.

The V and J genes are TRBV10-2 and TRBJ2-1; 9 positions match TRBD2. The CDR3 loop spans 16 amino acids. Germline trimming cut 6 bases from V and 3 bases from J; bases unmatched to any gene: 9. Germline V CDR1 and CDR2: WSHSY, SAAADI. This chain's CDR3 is CASREQLAGDYNEQFF. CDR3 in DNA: TGCGCCAGCAGAGAACAACTAGCGGGCGACTACAATGAGCAGTTCTTC.

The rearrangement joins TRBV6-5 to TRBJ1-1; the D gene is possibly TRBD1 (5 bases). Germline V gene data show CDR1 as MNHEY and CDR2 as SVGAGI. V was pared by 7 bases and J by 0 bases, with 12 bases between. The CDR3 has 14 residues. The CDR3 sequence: CASNRDGMNTEAFF. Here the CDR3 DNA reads TGTGCCAGCAATCGGGACGGGATGAACACTGAAGCTTTCTTT.

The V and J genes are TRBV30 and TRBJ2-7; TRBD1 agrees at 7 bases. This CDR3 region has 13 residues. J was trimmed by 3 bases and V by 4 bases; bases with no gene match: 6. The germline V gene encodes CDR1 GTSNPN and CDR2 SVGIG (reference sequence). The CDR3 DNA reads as TGTGCCTGGATGGACAGGAGAAACTACGAGCAGTACTTC. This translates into CAWMDRRNYEQYF. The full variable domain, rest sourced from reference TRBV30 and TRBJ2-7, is SQTIHQWPATLVQPVGSPLSLECTVEGTSNPNLYWYRQAAGRGLQLLFYSVGIGQISSEVPQNLSASRPQDRQFILSSKKLLLSDSGFYLCAWMDRRNYEQYFGPGTRLTVT.

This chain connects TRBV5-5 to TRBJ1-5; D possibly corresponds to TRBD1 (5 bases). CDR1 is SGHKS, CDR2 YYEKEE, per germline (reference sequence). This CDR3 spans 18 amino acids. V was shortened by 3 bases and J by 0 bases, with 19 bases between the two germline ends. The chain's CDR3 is CASSSNPQGAYSNQPQHF. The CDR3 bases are TGTGCCAGCAGCTCCAACCCCCAGGGAGCATATAGCAATCAGCCCCAGCATTTT.

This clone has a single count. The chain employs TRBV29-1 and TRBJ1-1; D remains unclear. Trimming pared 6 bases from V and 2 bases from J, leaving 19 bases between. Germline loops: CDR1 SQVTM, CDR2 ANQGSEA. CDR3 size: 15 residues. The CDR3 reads CSVGGKPGGNTEAFF. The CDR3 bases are TGCAGCGTAGGAGGGAAGCCAGGTGGCAACACTGAAGCTTTCTTT.